This T cell receptor (beta chain) originates from a study of identical twins. In TCRdb, the 5' RACE reads were re-called with MiXCR into one record per CDR3 protein. This table has 450,000 to 500,000 distinct CDR3 sequences, about 13% appearing once. Study-level findings and limits: Reduced insertions were recorded for abundant cord blood beta clonotypes, with no such pattern in memory repertoires. Surplus twin overlap in beta out-of-frame sequences was less pronounced.

A note on this clonotype: Its antigen is as yet unknown.

The same specimen was also included in a second study, on yellow fever vaccine responses in identical twins.

The sample comprised CD4+ T cells sorted from blood. The sequence was obtained from a woman younger than 35 in good health.

DNA of the CDR3: TGTCCCCCACTGCCGGGACTAGCGGGAGAGTGGTCCTACAATGAGCAGTTCTTC. Translated, it gives CPPLPGLAGEWSYNEQFF. The chain couples TRBV2 to TRBJ2-1; 14 bases are a match to TRBD2. The germline gives CDR1 SNHLY, CDR2 FYNNEI. The CDR3 runs to 18 residues. Full variable domain (missing parts from reference TRBV2 and TRBJ2-1): EPEVTQTPSHQVTQMGQEVILRCVPISNHLYFYWYRQILGQKVEFLVSFYNNEISEKSEIFDDQFSVERPDGSNFTLKIRSTKLEDSAMYFCPPLPGLAGEWSYNEQFFGPGTRLTVL.